The present TCR beta chain was sequenced within a study of PD-1 blockade in classical Hodgkin lymphoma. Time point reported: cycle 4 day 1 (C4D1), after 6 weeks of nivolumab. The patients all showed relapse after autologous stem cell transplantation, while their brentuximab vedotin exposure varied. CDR3 length: 16 residues. Germline values: CDR1 GTSNPN, CDR2 SVGIG (reference sequence). The J segment lost 0 bases and the V segment lost 5 bases, leaving 10 bases of the junction unmatched. Repertoires were generated with immunoSEQ multiplex PCR, while TCRdb's copy carries only in-frame clones and drops some. The table shows 100,000 or so clones, with over 85% occurring only once.

This TCR was recovered from a human donor with classical Hodgkin lymphoma. The chain recombines TRBV30 with TRBJ1-1, with TRBD1 matching over 9 bases. The source material was peripheral blood mononuclear cells (PBMCs), sampled before the fourth cycle of nivolumab. CDR3 in amino acids: CAWAPPDRGVNTEAFF. The DNA for the CDR3 is TGTGCCTGGGCCCCCCCGGACAGGGGTGTGAACACTGAAGCTTTCTTT.